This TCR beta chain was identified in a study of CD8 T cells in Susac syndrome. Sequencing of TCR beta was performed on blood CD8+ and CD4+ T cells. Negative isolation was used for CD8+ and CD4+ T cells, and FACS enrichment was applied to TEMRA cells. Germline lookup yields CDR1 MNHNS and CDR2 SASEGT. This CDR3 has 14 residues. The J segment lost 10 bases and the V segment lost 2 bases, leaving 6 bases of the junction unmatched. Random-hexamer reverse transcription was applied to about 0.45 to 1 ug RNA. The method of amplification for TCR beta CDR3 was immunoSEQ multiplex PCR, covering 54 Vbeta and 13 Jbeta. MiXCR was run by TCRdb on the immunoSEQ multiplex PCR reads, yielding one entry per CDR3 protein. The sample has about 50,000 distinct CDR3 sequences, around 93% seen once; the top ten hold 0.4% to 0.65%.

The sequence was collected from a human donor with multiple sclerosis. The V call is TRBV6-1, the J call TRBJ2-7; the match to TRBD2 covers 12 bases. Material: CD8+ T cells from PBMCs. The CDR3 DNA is TGTGCCAGCAGTGAAACCCGACTAGCGGGGGACCAGTACTTC. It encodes CASSETRLAGDQYF.